This T cell receptor (beta chain) comes out of a study of shared clonotypes between healthy human individuals (dated by TCRdb to 2019 to 2021). Describing the broader study: The cohort comprised a couple of women and a few men aged 18 to 49 years. For each donor, three plates each were used for CD4 naive and CD4 memory, two plates were used for CD8 naive, and one plate was used for CD8 memory. The study deeply sequenced blood TCR repertoires of five healthy adults to estimate repertoire size and the extent of clonotype sharing between individuals. To increase sequencing depth and limit assay-specific biases, different laboratories used diverse techniques to prepare libraries and sequence TCR repertoires. Per donor, leukapheresis produced somewhere between about 0.94 and 9.5 billion PBMCs.

V ends up 0 bases short and J 4 bases short, with an unmatched junction base count of 3. The CDR3 covers 14 residues, taking in both the cysteine and the phenylalanine. Only the CDR3 DNA is retained, 42 bases long and in frame from the first base. From a lookup of the germline V gene, CDR1 and CDR2 are SGHDT and YYEEEE. CD8 naive samples were CD45RO-negative cells positively selected for CCR7, giving a CD45RA+CCR7+ population that excluded TemRA cells. Healthy HIV-negative adults with no recently reported acute infections or vaccinations were included as donors. Every donor was a Caucasian adult living in Nashville, Tennessee, USA. Blood was collected by leukapheresis, and PBMCs were isolated by Ficoll-Histopaque density gradient centrifugation and then cryopreserved in liquid nitrogen vapor phase. Analytical flow cytometry was used to check the purity and quantity of every magnetically sorted T cell population. Each sorted fraction had its genomic DNA isolated and then quantified by UV absorbance on a Nanodrop 2000c.

TCR CDR3 regions were amplified from genomic DNA by multiplex PCR using the deep immunoSEQ assay. For each cell subset, the extracted genomic DNA was distributed evenly across all wells of several immunoSEQ 96-well plates, and each plate served as one replicate. For sorted subsets, roughly 0.2 ug genomic DNA, equal to approximately 30,000 T cell genomes, was loaded into each replicate PCR. Purified libraries were quantified with a Qubit 3.0 fluorometer, sized on a Bioanalyzer 2100, and re-quantified with the KAPA Library Quantification kit. A separate single-read 150-cycle Illumina NextSeq 550 flow cell was used to sequence each immunoSEQ 96-well plate. Per the source publication's procedure: Because the immunoSEQ output included only junctional sequences and no quality scores, the filtering could not be the same as the filtering used for full-length reads. Sequences were annotated with PyIR, a Python wrapper for IgBLAST v1.9, using IMGT germline references to assign V/J genes and CDR3. Reads with weak V/J assignments (E-value above 1e-6), missing CDR3, stop codons, out-of-frame junctions, or ambiguous translated residues were removed. V3J clonotypes were defined as sequences sharing an identical inferred V gene, J gene, and CDR3 amino acid sequence. Percentage overlap between repertoires was computed as shared unique clonotypes divided by the size of the smaller repertoire. Three approaches were used to assess repertoire richness: RTK rarefaction, the Chao1 estimator, and Recon v2.1 estimates of unobserved clonotypes. OLGA was used to compute generation probabilities for all TCRbeta clonotypes that the gDNA method yielded from four donors. TCRdb stores this immuneACCESS table with in-frame sequences only. Part of the clones is absent; in the studies checked, under half of the shortfall reflects unresolved V genes, and no reason is known for the rest. V and J calls and clone size are given by that table; D and trimming were obtained from the DNA. The sample profile shows millions of clones; roughly 94% of them were found once. 0.85% to 1.2% of the sample lies in the top ten.

With regard to this clone: This clone's antigen is unknown. The input lacks base qualities; no much larger clone sits a single base away.

What the study reported, not specific to this receptor: Incomplete sequencing was indicated by rarefaction of sorted-subset datasets, despite the large sequencing depth. Estimated clonotype richness was generally larger for naive than for memory subsets. Across a handful of donors, about 5% of naive CD4, approximately 3.6% of naive CD8, approximately 2.5% of memory CD4, and roughly 0.41% of memory CD8 clonotypes were shared. Sampling was restricted to blood, and TCR repertoires in tissue are likely to differ from TCR repertoires in blood. Based on pairwise subsampling, the degree of clonotype sharing among donors was expected to be affected by sequencing depth. Compared with non-shared clonotypes, the clonotypes found in all four sorted-subset donors had higher generation probabilities. The genetic and exposure-history diversity represented was limited by the small number of donors.

The sequence joins TRBV5-6 to TRBJ1-2; TRBD1 agrees with 7 junctional bases. The sample taken for sequencing was naive CD8+ T cells sorted from blood. The meaning of the sample's cell subset or site label: CD45RA+CCR7+. The source is a man aged 18 to 30 in good health. Read as DNA, the sequence is TGTGCCAGCAGCTTGGGACAGGGCCTCTATGGCTACACCTTC. It translates to CASSLGQGLYGYTF. Where the CDR3 stops, the reference TRBV5-6 and TRBJ1-2 genes take over; the full variable domain is DAGVTQSPTHLIKTRGQQVTLRCSPKSGHDTVSWYQQALGQGPQFIFQYYEEEERQRGNFPDRFSGHQFPNYSSELNVNALLLGDSALYLCASSLGQGLYGYTFGSGTRLTVV.